This TCR beta chain is drawn from a study of blood T cell repertoires in COVID-19. The wider study: From the United States, Italy and Spain came samples of acute and convalescent COVID-19.

The CDR3 length is 13 residues. The ends were cut back, 5 bases at V and 3 bases at J, with 12 bases in the middle. CDR1 is SGHKS and CDR2 is YYEKEE in the germline V gene (reference sequence). Authors' analysis steps: Nucleated cell counts were estimated from reference gene primer amplification. Method: immunoSEQ multiplex PCR; TCRdb's copy keeps in-frame clones and lacks some. That table is the source of V, J and clone size, and D and trimming were worked out from the DNA. Here the sample spans about 280,000 clones, 85% being singletons. Sequenced: peripheral blood. This clonotype was sampled from a human donor in a cohort sampled during active COVID-19. The chain combines TRBV5-5 with TRBJ2-7; unclear D gene. Here the CDR3 DNA reads TGTGCCAGCAGTTTGACTCATGACTACGAGCAGTACTTC. It codes for CASSLTHDYEQYF. Supplemented by reference TRBV5-5 and TRBJ2-7, the full variable domain reads DAGVTQSPTHLIKTRGQQVTLRCSPISGHKSVSWYQQVLGQGPQFIFQYYEKEERGRGNFPDRFSARQFPNYSSELNVNALLLGDSALYLCASSLTHDYEQYFGPGTRLTVT.